The rows below give T cell receptor beta chains drawn from one sample of a study of molecular identifiers for immune sequencing clone quantification. From the PCR reads, TCRdb called clonotypes with MiXCR, one entry per CDR3 protein. Of about 36,000 distinct CDR3 sequences in the sample, around 18% were seen once. The sample was naive CD8+ T cells from blood, with Jurkat cell RNA spiked in. The receptors derive from a human donor in good health. Some libraries in this study had Jurkat cell RNA spiked in. Both conserved end residues are part of each CDR3. The D gene is left open where the match is weak. Clone size is not always given. Where it is, it says once, few, many or a class for expanded clones.

j_call,v_call,clone_size,d_call,cdr3_nt,cdr3_aa
TRBJ2-2,TRBV9,many,TRBD2,TGTGCCAGCAGCGCCAAAGCGGGAGGGAGGAACACCGGGGAGCTGTTTTTT,CASSAKAGGRNTGELFF
TRBJ2-3,TRBV19,.,TRBD2,TGTGCCAGTAATGCGCGCGGGGTAGCGGGAGTGGCTTTT,CASNARGVAGVAF
TRBJ1-2,TRBV29-1,many,.,TGCAGCGTTGAAGATCTTGGGACGTATGGCTACACCTTC,CSVEDLGTYGYTF
TRBJ2-1,TRBV24-1,many,.,TGTGCCACCAGTGTCCAGACCTACAATGAGCAGTTCTTC,CATSVQTYNEQFF
TRBJ2-7,TRBV28,.,.,TGTGCCACAAGGAGGGTAAGCTCCTACGAGCAGTACTTC,CATRRVSSYEQYF
TRBJ2-7,TRBV25-1,many,.,TGTGCCAGCAGTGAAGATAGGGTTGGGGAGCAGTACTTC,CASSEDRVGEQYF
TRBJ1-6,TRBV12-3/TRBV12-4,many,TRBD1,TGTGCCAGCAGTTTCGCGACAGGGGGCCGATCTATCTTAAATTCACCCCTCCACTTT,CASSFATGGRSILNSPLHF
TRBJ2-4,TRBV7-2,few,TRBD2,TGTGCCAGCAGCTCTATCGGACTAGTTACCAAAAACATTCAGTACTTC,CASSSIGLVTKNIQYF
TRBJ2-7,TRBV5-1,many,.,TGCGCCAGCAGCAAGACACCTAATTACGAGCAGTACTTC,CASSKTPNYEQYF
TRBJ2-7,TRBV6-2/TRBV6-3,many,TRBD1,TGTGCCAGCAAATGGAGACAGGGGCCCTACGAGCAGTACTTC,CASKWRQGPYEQYF
TRBJ2-7,TRBV2,many,.,TGTGCCAGCAGTGAGGTATTGGGGGAGCAGTACTTC,CASSEVLGEQYF
TRBJ2-7,TRBV2,.,.,TGTGCCAGCAGTGACGACAGAAACTCCTACGAGCAGTACTTC,CASSDDRNSYEQYF
TRBJ2-7,TRBV19,.,.,TGTGCCAGTAGCCATGGGACCCCAGACGAGCAGTACTTC,CASSHGTPDEQYF
TRBJ2-5,TRBV19,many,TRBD2,TGTGCCAGTACTAGCGGGAGTGTTTGGGAGACCCAGTACTTC,CASTSGSVWETQYF
TRBJ2-7,TRBV5-6,many,.,TGTGCCAGCAGCAACGGAATCGGGCAAGGATTCTACGAGCAGTACTTC,CASSNGIGQGFYEQYF
TRBJ2-7,TRBV13,few,TRBD1,TGTGCCAGCAGCGCCGACAGGGGCTACGAGCAGTACTTC,CASSADRGYEQYF
TRBJ2-7,TRBV20-1,many,TRBD2,TGCAGTGCTAGAAGGGCTAGCGGCTCCTACGAGCAGTACTTC,CSARRASGSYEQYF
TRBJ2-5,TRBV6-5,many,TRBD1,TGTGCCAGCAGGAGTACAGGGGGCTCCTCTTTTTTTAAAGAGACCCAGTACTTC,CASRSTGGSSFFKETQYF
TRBJ2-2,TRBV20-1,few,.,TGCAGTGCATTCGGGACCGACCCCACCGGGGAGCTGTTTTTT,CSAFGTDPTGELFF
TRBJ2-7,TRBV6-5,many,.,TGTGCCAGCAGTTACTTGGCTGACGCAGGGATCTACGAGCAGTACTTC,CASSYLADAGIYEQYF
TRBJ2-5,TRBV10-3,many,TRBD1,TGTGCCATCAGTGGGAGAACAGGGGAGCCACCAGAGACCCAGTACTTC,CAISGRTGEPPETQYF
TRBJ2-6,TRBV12-3/TRBV12-4,medium-sized,.,TGTGCCAGCAGATGGGACTCTGGGGCCAACGTCCTGACTTTC,CASRWDSGANVLTF
TRBJ2-1,TRBV4-2,many,.,TGTGCCAGCAGCCAAGCCTATGAGCAGTTCTTC,CASSQAYEQFF
TRBJ1-1,TRBV6-2/TRBV6-3,many,.,TGTGCCAGCAGTCCCACGACGGGTGAAGCTTTCTTT,CASSPTTGEAFF
TRBJ1-2,TRBV29-1,few,TRBD1,TGCAGCGTTAAATCTGGGACAGGGTCGGCTGGCTACACCTTC,CSVKSGTGSAGYTF
TRBJ1-5,TRBV12-3/TRBV12-4,many,.,TGTGCCAGCAGTTTTTCGGCGTCATGGCCCCAGCATTTT,CASSFSASWPQHF
TRBJ2-7,TRBV5-6,.,TRBD1,TGTGCCAGCAGCTCCCCCGGGACAGGGTTCTACGAGCAGTACTTC,CASSSPGTGFYEQYF